Described below is a single T cell receptor beta chain sequence and its context. Its cognate antigen is unknown. The authors amplified TCR beta CDR3 regions, and they did so from RNA transcripts for repertoire sequencing. The first round was an RT-PCR with HTBI primers, and the second round was a multiplex PCR. Via MiXCR, TCRdb re-called the multiplex PCR reads, giving one row per CDR3 protein. This sample carries about 400,000 distinct CDR3 sequences, about 16% of them seen once, and the ten largest clones take roughly 7%. Patients were diagnosed from clinical symptoms, serum thyroxine, TRAb, thyroid ultrasound and orbital computed tomography. PBMCs were obtained from roughly 9.4 ml of fresh peripheral blood. These data are taken from a study of Graves' ophthalmopathy and Graves' hyperthyroidism. Study-level points and caveats: The model forecast ophthalmopathy progression, reaching around 70% sensitivity and approximately 72% specificity.

The material sequenced was peripheral blood. The sequence was collected from a woman between 18 and 29 years old with stable Graves' hyperthyroidism.

The CDR3 DNA follows: TGTGCCAGCAGCTTATTCGGGGGGCGCGAAACTGAAGCTTTCTTT. This gives the protein CASSLFGGRETEAFF. This chain uses TRBV7-9 with TRBJ1-1; possibly TRBD1 for D (6 bases). CDR1 is SEHNR, CDR2 FQNEAQ, per germline (reference sequence). Trimming removed 2 bases at V and 5 bases at J, with 15 bases between. CDR3 length equals 15 residues.